These T cell receptor beta chains were read from a single sample in a study of read filtering for tumor transcriptome and immune sequencing. TCRdb passed the reads through MiXCR, listing each CDR3 protein once. The data hold about 90,000 distinct CDR3 sequences, with over 9% observed a single time. Sequencing was performed on a population of CD138-negative cells sorted from bone marrow. Every receptor here comes from a donor aged 40 or over with multiple myeloma. Both conserved end residues are part of each CDR3. The D gene is left open where the match is weak. Part of the rows lack a size; the others show once, few, many or a class for expanded clones.

J | V | size | D | DNA | CDR3
TRBJ2-7 | TRBV7-8 | - | TRBD2 | TGTGCCAGCAGCTTAGGGGGCAAGCGGGAGTACGAGCAGTACTTC | CASSLGGKREYEQYF
TRBJ2-2 | TRBV7-2 | - | TRBD1 | TGTGCCAGCAGTCAAGGACAGGCGACAACCGGGGAGCTGTTTTTT | CASSQGQATTGELFF
TRBJ1-6 | TRBV20-1 | many | - | TGCAGTGCTTCCGGGACCTTTAATTCACCCCTCCACTTT | CSASGTFNSPLHF
TRBJ1-3 | TRBV9 | few | TRBD1 | TGTGCCAGCAGCGTAGGGGACAGCTCATCTGGAAACACCATATATTTT | CASSVGDSSSGNTIYF
TRBJ2-5 | TRBV5-1 | few | - | TGCGCCAGCAGCTTGGAAGGGGGCGGGAGAGAGACCCAGTACTTC | CASSLEGGGRETQYF
TRBJ1-2 | TRBV24-1 | - | - | TGTGCCACCAGTGACGAGGTCCGTTACACCTTC | CATSDEVRYTF
TRBJ2-2 | TRBV6-2/TRBV6-3 | - | - | TGTGCCAGCAGTTCGGACGGCACCGGGGAGCCGTTCTTT | CASSSDGTGEPFF
TRBJ2-7 | TRBV10-2 | many | - | TGCGCCAGCAGCCCACTCTTAAACGAGCAGTACTTC | CASSPLLNEQYF
TRBJ2-1 | TRBV7-3 | many | TRBD2 | TGTGCCAGCAGCTTAGGGACTAGTTCGAGCGAGCAGTTCTTC | CASSLGTSSSEQFF
TRBJ2-7 | TRBV7-9 | many | TRBD2 | TGTGCCAGCAGCCAGGGAGGGGAGCAGTACTTC | CASSQGGEQYF
TRBJ2-5 | TRBV28 | many | - | TGTGCCAGCAGCTCAGGGCAGAAAGAGACCCAGTACTTC | CASSSGQKETQYF
TRBJ2-3 | TRBV29-1 | many | TRBD1 | TGCAGCGTCAGGGGGTGGACCGACACAGATACGCAGTATTTT | CSVRGWTDTDTQYF
TRBJ2-5 | TRBV5-1 | many | TRBD1 | TGCGCCAGCAGCTTGAACCGGGACAGGGGATACCAAGAGACCCAGTACTTC | CASSLNRDRGYQETQYF
TRBJ1-2 | TRBV29-1 | many | TRBD1 | TGCAGCGTTGAAGACCACAGGGGAGGCTATGGCTACACCTTC | CSVEDHRGGYGYTF
TRBJ2-5 | TRBV4-2 | many | - | TGTGCCAGCAGCCATTTAAAGGACGTGCCAGGGTGGTTTGAGACCCAGTACTTC | CASSHLKDVPGWFETQYF
TRBJ2-7 | TRBV11-3 | - | - | TGTGCCAGCAGCCCCTGGGAGGGGGCACCCTACGAGCGGTACTTC | CASSPWEGAPYERYF
TRBJ1-1 | TRBV30 | many | - | TGTGCCTGGGAGGGAGAATACACTGAAGCTTTCTTT | CAWEGEYTEAFF
TRBJ2-5 | TRBV5-5 | many | TRBD2 | TGTGCCAGCAGAGGGGGGACTAGCGGGGCCCAAGAGACCCAGTACTTC | CASRGGTSGAQETQYF
TRBJ2-3 | TRBV5-4 | many | TRBD2 | TGTGCCAGCAGCCCCCGTTTACTAGCGGAGCCCACAGATACGCAGTATTTT | CASSPRLLAEPTDTQYF
TRBJ2-2 | TRBV14 | many | - | TGTGCCAGCAGCCAAGGCAGGGTGATGGCCGGGGAGCTGTTTTTT | CASSQGRVMAGELFF
TRBJ2-1 | TRBV12-3/TRBV12-4 | - | TRBD1 | TGTGCCAGCAGTTTGGACAGGGCATCCTACAATGAGCAGTTCTTC | CASSLDRASYNEQFF
TRBJ2-3 | TRBV29-1 | - | - | TGCAGCGTTGGTGAAGAGAACGGAGATACGCAGTATTTT | CSVGEENGDTQYF
TRBJ2-5 | TRBV19 | - | - | TGTGCCAGTAGTATTGGGCGGACCCAGTACTTC | CASSIGRTQYF
TRBJ2-7 | TRBV5-1 | - | - | TGCGCCAGCAGCTTGGATCAAGGGGACGGGCCCTGGTACTTC | CASSLDQGDGPWYF
TRBJ2-7 | TRBV3-1 | few | - | TGTGCCAGCAGCCAGCAGGGCTCCTACGAGCAGTACTTC | CASSQQGSYEQYF
TRBJ1-1 | TRBV5-1 | many | TRBD1 | TGCGCCAGCAGCGTACTGGACAGGGCATGGAACACTGAAGCTTTCTTT | CASSVLDRAWNTEAFF
TRBJ2-2 | TRBV12-3/TRBV12-4 | many | TRBD1 | TGTGCCAGCAGTCCCCTGGACAGGGGGCTGGGCACCGGGGAGCTGTTTTTT | CASSPLDRGLGTGELFF
TRBJ2-3 | TRBV6-1 | many | TRBD2 | TGTGCCAGCACCTGGACTAGCGGAGGCAGCACAGATACGCAGTATTTT | CASTWTSGGSTDTQYF
TRBJ1-5 | TRBV5-1 | many | - | TGCGCCAGCAGCTTGGGAGTCAGCAATCAGCCCCAGCATTTT | CASSLGVSNQPQHF
TRBJ2-1 | TRBV5-1 | many | TRBD2 | TGCGCCAGCAGCCTGCCAAGACTAGCGGGAGGCTATAGCTCCTACAATGAGCAGTTCTTC | CASSLPRLAGGYSSYNEQFF
TRBJ2-2 | TRBV19 | - | TRBD1 | TGTGCCAGTAGCCTGCACGGACAGGGGAACACCGGGGAGCCGTTTTTT | CASSLHGQGNTGEPFF
TRBJ2-3 | TRBV6-2/TRBV6-3 | many | TRBD2 | TGTGCCAGCAGTGATGGACTAGCGGGCGTCACAGATACGCAGTATTTT | CASSDGLAGVTDTQYF
TRBJ1-1 | TRBV20-1 | many | TRBD1 | TGCAGTGCTCCGGGACAGGGGTGGGGGAACACTGAAGCTTTCTTT | CSAPGQGWGNTEAFF
TRBJ2-7 | TRBV29-1 | many | - | TGCAGCGTGGTAGGGGGGAACTACGAGCAGTACTTC | CSVVGGNYEQYF
TRBJ1-5 | TRBV7-2 | - | TRBD1 | TGTGCCAGCAGCTTATCCACAGGGGATAGTCAGCCCCAGCATTTT | CASSLSTGDSQPQHF
TRBJ2-4 | TRBV5-1 | many | - | TGCGCCAGCCGATTATTCGGGACCGCCGGTCCGACTCTAGCCAAAAACATTCAGTACTTC | CASRLFGTAGPTLAKNIQYF
TRBJ1-1 | TRBV20-1 | many | - | TGCAGTGCTAGTGGTTCATCGGGAGCTTTCTTT | CSASGSSGAFF
TRBJ2-7 | TRBV5-1 | few | TRBD2 | TGCGCCAGCAGCCCGGCGACTAGCACCGAGCAGTACTTC | CASSPATSTEQYF
TRBJ1-4 | TRBV29-1 | many | - | TGCAGCGCTACCCAGGGGAGGGATGGTGAAAAACTGTTTTTT | CSATQGRDGEKLFF
TRBJ2-5 | TRBV7-2 | many | TRBD2 | TGTGCCAGCAGCCGTGGGAGGGCGCGAGAGACCCAGTACTTC | CASSRGRARETQYF
TRBJ2-7 | TRBV20-1 | many | TRBD2 | TGCAGTGCTAGAGCTGGGGGGGAGTTAGCCGGCGAGCAGTACTTC | CSARAGGELAGEQYF
TRBJ2-5 | TRBV28 | many | - | TGTGCCAGCAGTTCCTACCAAGAGACCCAGTACTTC | CASSSYQETQYF
TRBJ2-7 | TRBV20-1 | many | - | TGCAGTGCTCGTCTTGGCTACGAGCAGTACTTC | CSARLGYEQYF
TRBJ2-3 | TRBV20-1 | many | - | TGCAGTGCAAGGGCGGACTTAAGCACAGATACGCAGTATTTT | CSARADLSTDTQYF
TRBJ1-1 | TRBV6-5 | many | TRBD1 | TGTGCCAGCAGTTACCAAAGTACTGGGACAGGGTTCGGAGCTTTCTTT | CASSYQSTGTGFGAFF
TRBJ2-4 | TRBV29-1 | many | - | TGCAGCGTTGTTGTAGGGAGAGCCAAAAACATTCAGTACTTC | CSVVVGRAKNIQYF
TRBJ1-6 | TRBV7-3 | few | - | TGTGCCAGCAGCTTAGAGGGAACGGGTTCACTCCTCCACTTT | CASSLEGTGSLLHF
TRBJ2-2 | TRBV2 | many | TRBD2 | TGTGCCAGCAAGGGACTAGCGGGAGGGCCAGTCACCGGGGAGCTGTTTTTT | CASKGLAGGPVTGELFF
TRBJ2-1 | TRBV3-1 | many | TRBD2 | TGTGCCAGCAGCCTTAATCCGGGACTAAGCAATGAGCAGTTCTTC | CASSLNPGLSNEQFF
TRBJ2-5 | TRBV7-9 | many | TRBD1 | TGTGCCAGCAGCTTAAACGGACAGGGACAAGAGACCCAGTACTTC | CASSLNGQGQETQYF
TRBJ1-1 | TRBV28 | many | TRBD1 | TGTGCCAGCACCGGAGGTTCAGGGGGCACTGAAGCTTTCTTT | CASTGGSGGTEAFF
TRBJ1-5 | TRBV2 | many | - | TGTGCCAGCAGTGAACTACGGGGGGATCAGCCCCAGCATTTT | CASSELRGDQPQHF
TRBJ1-1 | TRBV7-9 | many | - | TGTGCCAGCAGCGCAACACAGCGGGGCACTGAAGCTTTCTTT | CASSATQRGTEAFF
TRBJ2-5 | TRBV2 | many | - | TGTGCCAGCGCCGGGATGTCTCAAGAGACCCAGTACTTC | CASAGMSQETQYF
TRBJ2-7 | TRBV12-3/TRBV12-4 | many | - | TGTGCCAGCAGTTTTGGGGGAAAGCAGTACTTC | CASSFGGKQYF
TRBJ2-5 | TRBV29-1 | many | - | TGCAGCGTTTATAACAGCTTGTACCAAGAGACCCAGTACTTC | CSVYNSLYQETQYF